The 13 T cell receptor beta chains given below trace back to one sample, sequenced in a study of PD-L1 blockade in urothelial cancer. Generated by immunoSEQ multiplex PCR, the TCRdb table keeps only in-frame clones and is missing some. The sample contains under 70,000 clones, 85% to 90% of which appear only once. Sample time point: peripheral blood 6 weeks after treatment start. The material sequenced was PBMCs, taken around atezolizumab (anti-PD-L1) treatment. The source is a man aged 55 to 70 with urothelial cancer.

The chain recombines TRBV2 with TRBJ2-1; D remains ambiguous. Between the trimmed V and J ends, which lost 4 bases and 9 bases, there was a span of 7 bases. Germline-derived CDR1 and CDR2 are SNHLY and FYNNEI. The CDR3 has 11 residues. CDR3 amino acids: CASSVYGEQFF. CDR3 nucleotides: TGTGCCAGCAGTGTATACGGTGAGCAGTTCTTC.

The chain is built from TRBV6-6 and TRBJ1-1, with D uncertain. The V end lost 0 bases, the J end lost 3 bases, and 11 bases lay between the germline ends. In germline, CDR1 is MNHNY, CDR2 SVGAGI (reference sequence). CDR3 length: 15 residues. The CDR3 loop reads CASSYSGDGYTEAFF. In DNA form, the CDR3 reads TGTGCCAGCAGTTACTCGGGCGACGGTTACACTGAAGCTTTCTTT.

This clone was picked up one time. The chain has TRBV7-8 and TRBJ1-5; TRBD1 is a possible D gene (5 bases). Trimming stripped 2 bases from V and 1 base from J, with 9 bases between. The germline V gene has CDR1 SGHVS and CDR2 FQNEAQ. The CDR3 spans 15 residues. DNA for the CDR3: TGTGCCAGCAGCTTATTAGGGGCAAGCAATCAGCCCCAGCATTTT. It specifies CASSLLGASNQPQHF.

The V gene is TRBV6-5, the J gene TRBJ1-1, with a possible D match to TRBD1 (5 bases). Germline V lookup: CDR1 MNHEY, CDR2 SVGAGI. Trimming took off 11 bases at V and 4 bases at J, with 17 bases between the two ends. CDR3 length: 13 amino acids. As DNA, the CDR3 is TGTGCCGCAGAGAGGAAGCAGGGCACTGAAGCTTTCTTT. This gives the protein CAAERKQGTEAFF.

This CDR3 is CATSRGGQAGGSEQYF. The CDR3 bases are TGTGCCACCAGCAGAGGAGGGCAAGCGGGAGGGTCCGAGCAGTACTTC. The chain carries TRBV15 and TRBJ2-7; 10 bases fit TRBD2. Trimming cost V 1 base and J 6 bases; bases outside gene matches: 9. Germline-derived CDR1 and CDR2 are LNHNV and YYDKDF (reference sequence). The CDR3 sequence is 16 residues long.

The genes are TRBV5-4 and TRBJ2-3, with 9 positions matching TRBD2. Per the germline V gene, CDR1 is SGHNT and CDR2 is YYREEE (reference sequence). The V segment lost 4 bases and the J segment 0 bases; nucleotides outside the gene matches: 0. The CDR3 consists of 14 residues. The CDR3 spells CASSTSGSTDTQYF. As DNA, the CDR3 is TGTGCCAGCAGCACTAGCGGGAGCACAGATACGCAGTATTTT.

This chain joins TRBV28 and TRBJ1-5, with TRBD1 as a possible D gene (6 bases). Trimming left V 6 bases short and J 12 bases short, with 18 bases between. This CDR3 is 13 amino acids long. The germline V gene has CDR1 MDHEN and CDR2 SYDVKM. The CDR3 DNA reads TGTGCCAGCAGACTAGGGGGTGGGGAACTCCAGCATTTT. Residues: CASRLGGGELQHF. Using reference TRBV28 and TRBJ1-5 for the parts outside the CDR3, the full variable domain is DVKVTQSSRYLVKRTGEKVFLECVQDMDHENMFWYRQDPGLGLRLIYFSYDVKMKEKGDIPEGYSVSREKKERFSLILESASTNQTSMYLCASRLGGGELQHFGDGTRLSIL.

The chain is built from TRBV5-1 and TRBJ1-1; TRBD1 aligns across 9 bases. Germline CDR1 and CDR2: SGHRS and YFSETQ. Unmatched junction bases numbered 1, after V lost 3 bases and J lost 1 base. This CDR3 comprises 14 residues. The CDR3 coding sequence is TGCGCCAGCAGCTGGGGACAGGGGAACACTGAAGCTTTCTTT. It is translated as CASSWGQGNTEAFF.

The chain links TRBV30 to TRBJ1-5, with TRBD1 as a possible D gene (6 bases). The germline CDR1 and CDR2 sequences are GTSNPN and SVGIG (reference sequence). Trimming removed 3 bases from V and 7 bases from J, with 16 bases in between. The CDR3 runs to 14 residues. The chain's CDR3 is CAWSEGGGEQPQHF. The CDR3 DNA follows: TGTGCCTGGAGCGAAGGGGGAGGGGAACAGCCCCAGCATTTT.

This clone showed up just once. The genes are TRBV19 and TRBJ1-5, with D possibly TRBD1 on 5 matching bases. Looked up from germline, CDR1 is LNHDA and CDR2 is SQIVND (reference sequence). Trimming took off 7 bases at V and 5 bases at J, with 18 bases between the two ends. This CDR3 region has 15 residues. This CDR3 is CASTYKGRGHQPQHF. DNA for the CDR3: TGTGCCAGTACCTATAAGGGGAGGGGTCATCAGCCCCAGCATTTT.

The rearrangement uses TRBV7-9 and TRBJ2-2; unclear D gene. Germline-derived CDR1 and CDR2 are SEHNR and FQNEAQ (reference sequence). The CDR3 spans 13 residues. Trimming shortened V by 4 bases and J by 3 bases, and 6 bases separated the two germline ends. The CDR3 sequence: CASSSRDTGELFF. CDR3 DNA: TGTGCCAGCAGCTCCCGGGACACCGGGGAGCTGTTTTTT.

The gene calls are TRBV11-3 and TRBJ2-2, with a possible D match to TRBD1 (5 bases). CDR1 is SGHNT, CDR2 YENEEA, per germline. The V end lost 1 base, the J end lost 5 bases, and 23 bases lay between the germline ends. This CDR3 has 19 residues. The CDR3 is CASSLGGRGRDEDTGELFF. As DNA, the CDR3 is TGTGCCAGCAGCTTAGGGGGTCGCGGCAGGGATGAAGATACCGGGGAGCTGTTTTTT. Full variable domain (outside the CDR3, taken from reference TRBV11-3 and TRBJ2-2): EAGVVQSPRYKIIEKKQPVAFWCNPISGHNTLYWYLQNLGQGPELLIRYENEEAVDDSQLPKDRFSAERLKGVDSTLKIQPAELGDSAVYLCASSLGGRGRDEDTGELFFGEGSRLTVL.

This chain uses TRBV29-1 with TRBJ1-2, with 8 nucleotides matching TRBD1. V was clipped by 6 bases and J by 3 bases; unmatched bases: 12. Germline V gene data show CDR1 as SQVTM and CDR2 as ANQGSEA. This CDR3 is 15 amino acids long. CDR3 DNA sequence: TGCAGCGTGACCCAAGGAGCAGGGGGCTACTATGGCTACACCTTC. Amino acids: CSVTQGAGGYYGYTF. Full variable domain (remainder filled in from reference TRBV29-1 and TRBJ1-2): SAVISQKPSRDICQRGTSLTIQCQVDSQVTMMFWYRQQPGQSLTLIATANQGSEATYESGFVIDKFPISRPNLTFSTLTVSNMSPEDSSIYLCSVTQGAGGYYGYTFGSGTRLTVV.